This record concerns one T cell receptor (beta chain) sequence. This sample is part of a study of blood T cells in healthy people across ages. The V end lost 0 bases, the J end lost 0 bases, and 12 bases lay between the germline ends. The CDR3 runs to 16 residues. Germline V gene data show CDR1 as SGDLS and CDR2 as YYNGEE. Combining a sample-barcoded 5' primer with a J-beta primer mix, a second PCR ran for roughly 6 to 11 cycles. TCRdb ran MiXCR on the 5' RACE reads and lists one entry per CDR3 protein. The sample carries about 1.6 million distinct CDR3 sequences, roughly a third recorded once. The sample was blood. The chain carries TRBV9 and TRBJ1-2; no definite D call. This sequence was found in a woman aged 30 to 39 in good health. DNA of the CDR3: TGTGCCAGCAGCGTAGCTCCCCAGCGCGCTAACTATGGCTACACCTTC. Translated: CASSVAPQRANYGYTF.